This is a list of T cell receptor beta chains from one sample in a study of chemoradiotherapy in HPV16-positive cancers. TCRdb's copy holds only in-frame clones and misses some; the assay was immunoSEQ multiplex PCR. The data hold 6,200 or so clones, with more than 60% observed a single time. This specimen was tumor tissue, taken from a patient who underwent chemoradiotherapy. These receptors were collected from a human donor with HPV-associated anogenital cancer. Both conserved end residues are part of each CDR3. A D gene is named only where the DNA matches it firmly. Not all rows give a size; the values are once, few, many and, for expanded clones, a class.

clone_size	d_call	v_call	j_call	cdr3_aa	cdr3_nt
-	-	TRBV6-5	TRBJ2-7	CATSPLGSYEQYF	TGTGCCACTTCCCCATTGGGGTCCTACGAGCAGTACTTC
-	-	TRBV18	TRBJ1-2	CASSPGAGYTF	TGTGCCAGCTCACCGGGGGCTGGCTACACCTTC
-	-	TRBV28	TRBJ1-5	CASRLLSNQPQHF	TGTGCCAGCAGACTCCTTAGCAATCAGCCCCAGCATTTT
few	-	TRBV7-7	TRBJ2-6	CASSCGRVPQSRANVLTF	TGTGCCAGCAGCTGCGGCAGAGTGCCACAAAGTCGGGCCAACGTCCTGACTTTC
-	-	TRBV4-3	TRBJ1-1	CASSQDIGQGFGEAFF	TGCGCCAGCAGCCAAGATATCGGGCAGGGGTTCGGGGAAGCTTTCTTT
-	-	TRBV29-1	TRBJ2-2	CSVSTGATGELFF	TGCAGCGTTTCGACAGGTGCCACCGGGGAGCTGTTTTTT
-	-	TRBV19	TRBJ2-5	CASSITPATSQETQYF	TGTGCCAGTAGTATCACGCCAGCCACTAGCCAAGAGACCCAGTACTTC
-	-	TRBV7-9	TRBJ2-7	CASSSRNTYEQYF	TGTGCCAGCAGCTCTCGAAACACCTACGAGCAGTACTTC
-	-	TRBV28	TRBJ2-3	CASSLTGNTDTQYF	TGTGCCAGCAGTCTGACAGGAAACACAGATACGCAGTATTTT
few	-	TRBV7-9	TRBJ2-7	CASSLEYQAAPYEQYF	TGTGCCAGCAGCTTAGAGTACCAGGCAGCACCTTACGAGCAGTACTTC
-	TRBD2	TRBV30	TRBJ2-1	CAWSVHGSGSYNEQFF	TGTGCCTGGAGTGTACACGGTAGCGGGTCCTACAATGAGCAGTTCTTC
-	TRBD1	TRBV4-3	TRBJ1-5	CASSKGQDRGSRSNQPQHF	TGCGCCAGCAGCAAGGGACAGGACAGGGGGTCGAGGAGCAATCAGCCCCAGCATTTT
-	-	TRBV9	TRBJ2-7	CASSDRQESYEQYF	TGTGCCAGCAGCGATCGACAGGAATCCTACGAGCAGTACTTC
-	-	TRBV7-8	TRBJ1-3	CASSLGVGTGNTIYF	TGTGCCAGCAGCTTAGGAGTGGGGACTGGAAACACCATATATTTT
once	-	TRBV28	TRBJ2-7	CASSLSQGLLSEQYF	TGTGCCAGCAGCTTGTCACAGGGCCTCCTAAGCGAGCAGTACTTC
-	-	TRBV2	TRBJ2-1	CASSGNSEAYLSYNEQFF	TGTGCCAGCAGTGGAAATTCTGAAGCGTACCTCTCCTACAATGAGCAGTTCTTC
large	-	TRBV20-1	TRBJ2-1	CSARDGGYWFF	TGCAGTGCTAGAGATGGGGGGTATTGGTTCTTC
-	TRBD2	TRBV11-2	TRBJ2-7	CASSLMASGGPGYEQYF	TGTGCCAGCAGCTTAATGGCTAGCGGGGGGCCTGGGTACGAGCAGTACTTC
-	-	TRBV5-6	TRBJ2-1	CASSLGRGAHNEQFF	TGTGCCAGCAGCTTAGGGCGGGGCGCGCACAATGAGCAGTTCTTC
-	-	TRBV10-3	TRBJ2-3	CAINEGDYITDTQYF	TGTGCCATCAACGAGGGGGACTATATCACAGATACGCAGTATTTT
-	-	TRBV19	TRBJ1-1	CASSIGGANTEAFF	TGTGCCAGTAGTATTGGAGGGGCCAACACTGAAGCTTTCTTT
-	TRBD1	TRBV11-1	TRBJ1-1	CASSTWDRGKTEAFF	TGTGCCAGCAGCACCTGGGACAGGGGGAAGACTGAAGCTTTCTTT
-	TRBD1	TRBV5-4	TRBJ2-2	CASSPGTGIEGELFF	TGTGCCAGCAGCCCGGGGACAGGGATTGAAGGGGAGCTGTTTTTT
-	-	TRBV12-1	TRBJ1-6	CASSLTRTGVSPYNSPLHF	TGTGCCAGCAGCTTGACTCGGACAGGGGTAAGCCCCTATAATTCACCCCTCCACTTT
-	TRBD1	TRBV28	TRBJ2-7	CASSLGTGFNEQYF	TGTGCCAGCAGTTTAGGGACAGGGTTCAACGAGCAGTACTTC
few	-	TRBV10-3	TRBJ2-7	CAISELESLRGEQYF	TGTGCCATCAGTGAACTCGAGAGTCTGAGGGGAGAGCAGTACTTC
-	-	TRBV28	TRBJ2-3	CASLDLNTQYF	TGTGCCAGCTTGGACTTGAATACGCAGTATTTT
-	-	TRBV2	TRBJ1-1	CASSEVNTEAFF	TGTGCCAGCAGTGAAGTGAACACTGAAGCTTTCTTT
-	TRBD1	TRBV7-6	TRBJ2-7	CASSSLPGQTYEQYF	TGTGCCAGCAGCTCCCTACCGGGACAGACCTACGAGCAGTACTTC
few	-	TRBV28	TRBJ2-7	CASSSTYEQYF	TGTGCCAGCAGTTCCACCTACGAGCAGTACTTC
-	TRBD1	TRBV5-6	TRBJ1-2	CASSLGQGAYYGYTF	TGTGCCAGCAGCTTGGGACAGGGGGCTTACTATGGCTACACCTTC
-	TRBD1	TRBV18	TRBJ2-7	CASALTGDHGPYEQYF	TGTGCCAGCGCCCTGACAGGGGATCATGGCCCCTACGAGCAGTACTTC
-	TRBD2	TRBV15	TRBJ2-2	CATSRGTGGSTGELFF	TGTGCCACCAGCAGAGGGACGGGGGGTTCAACCGGGGAGCTGTTTTTT
-	-	TRBV5-1	TRBJ1-1	CASSLEGNTEAFF	TGCGCCAGCAGCTTGGAAGGGAACACTGAAGCTTTCTTT
-	-	TRBV19	TRBJ1-5	CATTRGSDQPQHF	TGTGCCACCACACGGGGGAGCGATCAGCCCCAGCATTTT
-	-	TRBV7-3	TRBJ2-3	CASSSPGTPGADTQYF	TGTGCCAGCAGCTCTCCCGGGACGCCGGGGGCAGATACGCAGTATTTT
-	TRBD1	TRBV6-5	TRBJ2-7	CASSPLGQGNYEQYF	TGTGCCAGCAGTCCGCTGGGACAGGGTAACTACGAGCAGTACTTC
-	TRBD1	TRBV5-6	TRBJ2-1	CASSEGTGGNEQFF	TGTGCCAGCAGCGAAGGGACAGGGGGCAATGAGCAGTTCTTC
-	-	TRBV7-2	TRBJ2-7	CASSLVGSSYEQYF	TGTGCCAGCAGCTTAGTGGGAAGCTCCTACGAGCAGTACTTC
-	TRBD2	TRBV27	TRBJ2-2	CASSFHFWAGGPGELFF	TGTGCCAGCAGTTTTCACTTCTGGGCGGGGGGGCCCGGGGAGCTGTTTTTT
once	-	TRBV4-1	TRBJ1-1	CASSQDQTGVTGTTEAFF	TGCGCCAGCAGCCAAGATCAGACAGGCGTCACAGGAACAACTGAAGCTTTCTTT
once	-	TRBV10-1	TRBJ2-4	CASSDWVLAPGHLRHIQYF	TGCGCCAGCAGTGACTGGGTCCTTGCGCCCGGACATCTACGGCACATTCAGTACTTC
-	TRBD2	TRBV4-2	TRBJ2-5	CASSQVVASGQETQYF	TGTGCCAGCAGCCAAGTCGTGGCTAGCGGTCAAGAGACCCAGTACTTC
-	-	TRBV5-4	TRBJ1-1	CASSLDSAEAFF	TGTGCCAGCAGCTTAGACAGTGCTGAAGCTTTCTTT
-	-	TRBV27	TRBJ1-2	CASSKVWGAGEVHGYTF	TGTGCCAGCAGCAAAGTCTGGGGGGCCGGAGAAGTTCATGGCTACACCTTC
-	TRBD2	TRBV29-1	TRBJ2-2	CSVTSGGLQNTGELFF	TGCAGCGTTACTAGCGGGGGCCTTCAGAACACCGGGGAGCTGTTTTTT
-	-	TRBV27	TRBJ2-7	CASSLSGVFYEQYF	TGTGCCAGCAGTTTATCCGGGGTCTTTTACGAGCAGTACTTC
-	TRBD1	TRBV30	TRBJ2-7	CAWRGQGRYEQYF	TGTGCCTGGAGGGGACAGGGAAGGTACGAGCAGTACTTC
-	-	TRBV30	TRBJ1-2	CAWRDYGYTF	TGTGCCTGGAGGGACTATGGCTACACCTTC
-	TRBD1	TRBV6-1	TRBJ2-7	CASSEAGDSSYEQYF	TGTGCCAGCAGTGAAGCGGGGGACAGCTCCTACGAGCAGTACTTC
-	TRBD1	TRBV25-1	TRBJ1-5	CASSEGGQGDGQPQHF	TGTGCCAGCAGTGAAGGGGGACAGGGTGATGGGCAGCCCCAGCATTTT
once	-	TRBV30	TRBJ2-5	CAWGLNQETQYF	TGTGCCTGGGGCCTAAACCAAGAGACCCAGTACTTC